This entry lists 13 T cell receptor beta chains sequenced from one sample in a study of cytomegalovirus exposure and HLA in healthy donors. PCR employed 60 Vbeta and 13 Jbeta primers. The protocol was immunoSEQ multiplex PCR, while the TCRdb copy is restricted to in-frame clones and leaves out a portion. The repertoire holds fewer than 120,000 clones, with around four fifths as singletons. What was sequenced was PBMCs. The receptors were gathered from a man in his thirties or forties in good health and CMV-seropositive.

V and J are TRBV5-4 and TRBJ2-5, with 10 bases fitting TRBD2. The CDR3 is 16 residues long. CDR1 SGHNT and CDR2 YYREEE come from the germline V gene (reference sequence). The J segment lost 3 bases and the V segment lost 4 bases, leaving 9 bases of the junction unmatched. The CDR3 region is CASSGQFLAGEETQYF. CDR3 nucleotides: TGTGCCAGCAGCGGTCAGTTTCTAGCGGGGGAAGAGACCCAGTACTTC. Based on the CDR3 plus reference TRBV5-4 and TRBJ2-5, the full variable domain is ETGVTQSPTHLIKTRGQQVTLRCSSQSGHNTVSWYQQALGQGPQFIFQYYREEENGRGNFPPRFSGLQFPNYSSELNVNALELDDSALYLCASSGQFLAGEETQYFGPGTRLLVL.

The rearrangement uses TRBV25-1 and TRBJ2-5; tentative D call: TRBD2 (5 bases). Germline CDR1 MGHDK, CDR2 SYGVNS. The CDR3 totals 14 residues. V lost 2 bases, J lost 0 bases, and 7 bases lay in between. This CDR3 is CASSEREYQETQYF. CDR3 nucleotide sequence: TGTGCCAGCAGTGAAAGGGAGTACCAAGAGACCCAGTACTTC.

As DNA, the CDR3 is TGTGCCAGCAGCGACCGACAGAACTATGGCTACACCTTC. The encoded protein is CASSDRQNYGYTF. The rearrangement links TRBV9 to TRBJ1-2; possibly TRBD1 for D (5 bases). Germline assignment: CDR1 SGDLS and CDR2 YYNGEE. The CDR3 has 13 amino acids. The V and J ends lost 3 bases and 2 bases respectively, with 8 bases between them.

This chain connects TRBV18 to TRBJ2-5; tentative D call: TRBD1 (6 bases). The CDR3 spans 14 residues. V lost 4 bases to trimming and J lost 4 bases, with 13 bases between them. Germline CDR1 is KGHSH and CDR2 is LQKENI. For the CDR3, the DNA is TGTGCCAGCTCACAAACTACAGGGATAGAGACCCAGTACTTC. Translation: CASSQTTGIETQYF.

The rearrangement uses TRBV19 and TRBJ2-1; 8 bases agree with TRBD2. CDR1 is LNHDA, CDR2 SQIVND, per germline (reference sequence). The CDR3 length is 13 residues. After removal of 3 bases from V and 5 bases from J, the junction contained 0 bases not matched to a gene. CDR3 sequence: CASSMGLDNEQFF. CDR3 bases: TGTGCCAGTAGTATGGGACTAGACAATGAGCAGTTCTTC. Filled out from reference TRBV19 and TRBJ2-1, the complete variable domain reads DGGITQSPKYLFRKEGQNVTLSCEQNLNHDAMYWYRQDPGQGLRLIYYSQIVNDFQKGDIAEGYSVSREKKESFPLTVTSAQKNPTAFYLCASSMGLDNEQFFGPGTRLTVL.

This rearrangement joins TRBV19 to TRBJ2-4, with a possible D match to TRBD2 (5 bases). CDR1 LNHDA and CDR2 SQIVND come from the germline V gene (reference sequence). The ends were cut back, 6 bases at V and 0 bases at J, with 12 bases in the middle. The CDR3 consists of 15 residues. CDR3 in amino acids: CASSNGGLAKNIQYF. CDR3 sequence (DNA): TGTGCCAGTAGCAACGGAGGCCTAGCCAAAAACATTCAGTACTTC.

V usage is TRBV6-5 and J usage is TRBJ2-2; D is perhaps TRBD1 (5 bases). V was pared by 0 bases and J by 6 bases, with 8 bases between. CDR1 and CDR2 (germline): MNHEY, SVGAGI. The CDR3 has 14 residues. For the CDR3, the DNA is TGTGCCAGCAGTTACTCGAAGGGGTCCGGGGAGCTGTTTTTT. It specifies CASSYSKGSGELFF.

With regard to this clone: With a much larger clone just one base away, this may be a read error. The rearrangement links TRBV11-2 to TRBJ1-3, with 7 bases identical to TRBD1. Germline values: CDR1 SGHAT, CDR2 FQNNGV. The CDR3 covers 14 residues. The DNA of the CDR3 is TGTGCCAGCAGCGTAGACAGGGCTGGAAACACCATATATTTT. Protein product: CASSVDRAGNTIYF.

The chain joins TRBV11-2 to TRBJ1-2; 7 bases are shared with TRBD1. The CDR3 runs to 15 residues. Germline assignment: CDR1 SGHAT and CDR2 FQNNGV. J gave up 4 bases and V 5 bases, and 10 bases lay outside the gene matches. Written as DNA, the CDR3 is TGTGCCAGCAGCCCTAGGGACAGAGGACTCTATGGCTACACCTTC. Translated: CASSPRDRGLYGYTF.

The rearrangement uses TRBV2 and TRBJ2-7, with a possible D match to TRBD1 (6 bases). Trimming removed 9 bases at V and 6 bases at J, with 15 bases between. The CDR3 runs 12 residues. Germline V gene lookup returns CDR1 SNHLY and CDR2 FYNNEI. CDR3 DNA sequence: TGTGCCAGTCTCACAGGGCTGGGCGAGCAGTACTTC. Encoded protein: CASLTGLGEQYF.

The chain has TRBV30 and TRBJ1-3, with D unresolved. The CDR3 consists of 15 residues. Trimming took 0 bases from V and 0 from J, leaving 9 bases between them. Germline values: CDR1 GTSNPN, CDR2 SVGIG (reference sequence). This CDR3 reads CAWSVPADSGNTIYF. CDR3 in DNA: TGTGCCTGGAGTGTACCCGCAGACTCTGGAAACACCATATATTTT.

The chain is built from TRBV13 and TRBJ1-6, with TRBD1 matching 10 bases. There are 17 residues in the CDR3. Germline CDR1 and CDR2: PRHDT and FYEKMQ (reference sequence). V shed 6 bases and J 7 bases; nucleotides not matched to a gene: 12. CDR3 amino acids: CASSRTGGNFWNSPLHF. In DNA, the CDR3 is TGTGCCAGCAGTCGGACAGGGGGTAACTTTTGGAATTCACCCCTCCACTTT. Full variable domain (outside the CDR3, taken from reference TRBV13 and TRBJ1-6): AAGVIQSPRHLIKEKRETATLKCYPIPRHDTVYWYQQGPGQDPQFLISFYEKMQSDKGSIPDRFSAQQFSDYHSELNMSSLELGDSALYFCASSRTGGNFWNSPLHFGNGTRLTVT.

This rearrangement joins TRBV14 to TRBJ1-2; 8 bases are a match to TRBD1. Trimming removed 1 base from V and 8 bases from J; junction bases left unmatched: 6. Germline assignment: CDR1 SGHDN and CDR2 FVKESK. The CDR3 runs to 14 residues. CDR3 amino acids: CASSQADRVGGYTF. Here the CDR3 DNA reads TGTGCCAGCAGCCAAGCGGACAGGGTCGGGGGCTACACCTTC.